Shown below are 3 T cell receptor beta chains from a single sample sequenced in a study of identical twins. TCRdb passed the 5' RACE reads through MiXCR, listing each CDR3 protein once. This sample yields more than 600,000 distinct CDR3 sequences, of which 18% are seen a single time; around 13% belongs to the top ten. These data also formed part of another study, on T cells expressing NK-cell markers.

What was sequenced was PBMCs. The receptors derive from a woman younger than 35 in good health.

This clonotype appeared many times. The rearrangement links TRBV25-1 to TRBJ2-7; D is ambiguous. CDR1 is MGHDK and CDR2 is SYGVNS in the germline V gene. The CDR3 extends over 11 amino acids. V was shortened by 6 bases and J by 4 bases, with 7 bases between the two germline ends. CDR3 coding DNA: TGTGCCAGCAGAACAGTGTACGAGCAGTACTTC. This encodes CASRTVYEQYF.

This clonotype was observed a few times. This chain connects TRBV7-3 to TRBJ2-5; weak D call: TRBD2 (6 bases). CDR1 and CDR2 from the germline V gene are SGHTA and FQGTGA. V was clipped by 5 bases and J by 2 bases, with 15 bases between them. This CDR3 comprises 15 residues. The DNA of the CDR3 is TGTGCCAGCAGCCGGGTGGGGACTCATCAAGAGACCCAGTACTTC. Translation: CASSRVGTHQETQYF.

This clonotype was detected only a few times. The chain employs TRBV7-9 and TRBJ1-2, with 7 bases matching TRBD1. From germline, CDR1 is SEHNR and CDR2 FQNEAQ (reference sequence). With V trimmed by 8 bases and J by 2 bases, 14 bases remained unmatched. CDR3 size: 16 residues. In DNA, the CDR3 is TGTGCCAGCTCACACCCTACCGGGACAGCAAACTATGGCTACACCTTC. Encoded protein: CASSHPTGTANYGYTF.